One and the same sample provided the 22 T cell receptor beta chains below, sequenced in a study of blood T cell repertoires in COVID-19. Generated by immunoSEQ multiplex PCR, the TCRdb table keeps only in-frame clones and is missing some. In the table there are 650,000 to 800,000 clones, about 87% of which are singletons. Sequenced: peripheral blood. Every receptor here comes from a young woman with acute or convalescent COVID-19.

V gene TRBV27 combines with J gene TRBJ1-6; D is perhaps TRBD1 (6 bases). V lost 6 bases, J lost 4 bases, and 13 bases lay in between. Germline values: CDR1 MNHEY, CDR2 SMNVEV (reference sequence). The CDR3 spans 15 residues. CDR3 amino acids: CASSGTGNYNSPLHF. DNA of the CDR3: TGTGCCAGCAGCGGAACAGGGAATTATAATTCACCCCTCCACTTT.

The chain uses TRBV18 and TRBJ1-2; 10 positions match TRBD1. The CDR3 has 13 residues. Germline lookup yields CDR1 KGHSH and CDR2 LQKENI. V gave up 3 bases and J gave up 6 bases; unmatched junction bases: 1. CDR3 nucleotides: TGTGCCAGCTCACCGGGACAGGGGCATGGCTACACCTTC. This codes for CASSPGQGHGYTF. The full variable domain, rest sourced from reference TRBV18 and TRBJ1-2, is NAGVMQNPRHLVRRRGQEARLRCSPMKGHSHVYWYRQLPEEGLKFMVYLQKENIIDESGMPKERFSAEFPKEGPSILRIQQVVRGDSAAYFCASSPGQGHGYTFGSGTRLTVV.

The V call is TRBV11-2, the J call TRBJ1-1; TRBD1 is a possible D gene (6 bases). The germline V gene encodes CDR1 SGHAT and CDR2 FQNNGV. Trimming removed 7 bases from V and 4 bases from J, with 10 bases in between. The CDR3 is 12 residues long. The CDR3 bases are TGTGCCAGCACCGGGGGGGCCACTGAAGCTTTCTTT. Its protein is CASTGGATEAFF.

CDR3 in DNA: TGTGCCAGCAGTTGGGGAGTCTATCAGCCCCAGCATTTT. It codes for CASSWGVYQPQHF. The chain combines TRBV12-3 or TRBV12-4 with TRBJ1-5; D unresolved. The germline V and J ends were trimmed by 4 bases and 5 bases, with 9 bases remaining between them. CDR3 size: 13 residues.

This clone was seen a few times. This rearrangement joins TRBV6-4 to TRBJ2-2; 8 nucleotides match TRBD1. The CDR3 extends over 14 amino acids. Trimming took 7 bases from V and 5 from J; bases not matched to a gene: 6. CDR1 is MRHNA and CDR2 is SNTAGT in the germline V gene. CDR3: CASKTGAETGELFF. The CDR3 coding sequence is TGTGCCAGCAAGACAGGGGCGGAAACCGGGGAGCTGTTTTTT.

This clone was seen a single time. The chain employs TRBV5-1 and TRBJ1-1, with unresolved D. The CDR3 has 14 amino acids. Germline loops: CDR1 SGHRS, CDR2 YFSETQ. Trimming pared 0 bases from V and 3 bases from J, leaving 9 bases between. DNA for the CDR3: TGCGCCAGCAGCTTGGCCGGGGAGTACACTGAAGCTTTCTTT. Its translation: CASSLAGEYTEAFF.

This sequence joins TRBV5-8 and TRBJ2-2; 7 positions match TRBD1. Per the germline V gene, CDR1 is SGHTS and CDR2 is YDEGEE. This CDR3 has 17 residues. V was clipped by 4 bases and J by 3 bases; unmatched bases: 12. Written as DNA, the CDR3 is TGTGCCAGCAGCCTCGACAGGGACCCTTCCGACACCGGGGAGCTGTTTTTT. This translates into CASSLDRDPSDTGELFF.

This clone was seen only a few times. This chain joins TRBV29-1 and TRBJ1-2; TRBD1 matches at 8 bases. The length of the CDR3 is 15 residues. In germline, CDR1 is SQVTM, CDR2 ANQGSEA. The junction had 14 bases not matched to a gene; V was cut back by 7 bases and J by 4 bases. The CDR3 DNA reads TGCAGCGCTCCTCGCGACAGGGGTGGGGTCTATGGCTACACCTTC. As protein: CSAPRDRGGVYGYTF.

V usage is TRBV10-1 and J usage is TRBJ1-1; TRBD1 matches at 12 bases. This CDR3 is built from 16 residues. Germline trimming cut 7 bases from V and 5 bases from J; bases unmatched to any gene: 11. Germline V lookup: CDR1 WNHNN, CDR2 SYGVQD (reference sequence). CDR3 DNA sequence: TGCGCCAGCAACTACTGGGACAGGGGGCGCCTAACTGAAGCTTTCTTT. Translating gives CASNYWDRGRLTEAFF.

The V and J genes are TRBV10-3 and TRBJ1-5; weak D call: TRBD1 (5 bases). The CDR3 runs to 15 residues. Deletions cut 0 bases from V and 6 bases from J, with 12 bases between. Per the germline V gene, CDR1 is ENHRY and CDR2 is SYGVKD. CDR3 coding DNA: TGTGCCATCAGTGAGTCTGCAGGGAAAATTCAGCCCCAGCATTTT. Translation gives CAISESAGKIQPQHF.

This rearrangement joins TRBV7-3 to TRBJ2-2, with D uncertain. The ends were cut back, 4 bases at V and 4 bases at J, with 10 bases in the middle. The germline V gene encodes CDR1 SGHTA and CDR2 FQGTGA. This CDR3 spans 14 amino acids. The CDR3, as DNA: TGTGCCAGCAGCTCAATGAGAACCACCGGGGAGCTGTTTTTT. The encoded protein is CASSSMRTTGELFF.

V gene TRBV9 combines with J gene TRBJ1-1; D is unresolved. The CDR3 extends over 14 amino acids. The V gene's germline CDR1 is SGDLS and CDR2 YYNGEE. V lost 2 bases and J 1 base, leaving 9 bases between the germline ends. The CDR3: CASSVLAKNTEAFF. In DNA, the CDR3 is TGTGCCAGCAGCGTTCTAGCCAAGAACACTGAAGCTTTCTTT. Drawing the rest from reference TRBV9 and TRBJ1-1, the complete variable domain is DSGVTQTPKHLITATGQRVTLRCSPRSGDLSVYWYQQSLDQGLQFLIQYYNGEERAKGNILERFSAQQFPDLHSELNLSSLELGDSALYFCASSVLAKNTEAFFGQGTRLTVV.

The CDR3 here is CASSLVGGAIEQFF. In DNA form, the CDR3 reads TGTGCCAGCAGCTTAGTCGGGGGGGCCATTGAGCAGTTCTTC. The V gene is TRBV13, the J gene TRBJ2-1; 8 bases agree with TRBD2. Losses at the gene ends were 1 base for V and 9 bases for J; bases not matched to a gene: 5. Per germline, CDR1 PRHDT and CDR2 FYEKMQ (reference sequence). The length of the CDR3 is 14 residues.

The chain is built from TRBV5-8 and TRBJ2-5; D is uncertain. The CDR3 spans 13 residues. Germline values: CDR1 SGHTS, CDR2 YDEGEE. Trimming took off 4 bases at V and 4 bases at J, with 11 bases between the two ends. CDR3 in amino acids: CASSPLPVETQYF. CDR3 in DNA: TGTGCCAGCAGCCCTCTTCCCGTAGAGACCCAGTACTTC. Using reference TRBV5-8 and TRBJ2-5 for the parts outside the CDR3, the full variable domain is EAGVTQSPTHLIKTRGQQATLRCSPISGHTSVYWYQQALGLGLQFLLWYDEGEERNRGNFPPRFSGRQFPNYSSELNVNALELEDSALYLCASSPLPVETQYFGPGTRLLVL.

With respect to this clone: Other DNA sequences within the sample encode an identical CDR3. The chain links TRBV7-2 to TRBJ1-5, with TRBD1 identical over 11 bases. Germline V gives CDR1 SGHTA, CDR2 FQGNSA. The CDR3 has 15 amino acids. Trimming took 6 bases from V and 3 from J; bases not matched to a gene: 4. CDR3 protein: CASSPGQGANQPQHF. The CDR3 DNA reads TGTGCCAGCAGTCCTGGACAGGGGGCCAATCAGCCCCAGCATTTT.

The V gene is TRBV9, the J gene TRBJ1-5, with D hard to call. Trimming removed 4 bases at V and 5 bases at J, with 13 bases between. Germline CDR1 is SGDLS and CDR2 is YYNGEE. This CDR3 comprises 14 residues. CDR3 loop: CASSPRSTDQPQHF. The CDR3 region has the DNA TGTGCCAGCAGCCCTAGGTCAACCGATCAGCCCCAGCATTTT.

V is TRBV3-1 (or the pseudogene TRBV3-2) and J is TRBJ1-2; D perhaps matches TRBD1 (6 bases). V dropped 4 bases and J dropped 5 bases, with 17 bases sitting between them. The CDR3 consists of 15 residues. CDR1 and CDR2 from the germline V gene are LGHDT and YNNKEL (reference sequence). CDR3 in DNA: TGTGCCAGCAGCCGGGGGGGCGCGGGGCATTATGGCTACACCTTC. This gives the protein CASSRGGAGHYGYTF.

The chain uses TRBV2 and TRBJ2-7, with unresolved D. The germline V and J ends were trimmed by 6 bases and 3 bases, with 12 bases remaining between them. Germline values: CDR1 SNHLY, CDR2 FYNNEI. The CDR3 runs 13 residues. As DNA, the CDR3 is TGTGCCAGCAGCCCGGCAGACAACTACGAGCAGTACTTC. It translates to CASSPADNYEQYF.

This sequence joins TRBV6-2 or TRBV6-3 and TRBJ1-2; no clear D gene. V was cut by 5 bases and J by 8 bases, with 18 bases left in between. CDR1 is MNHEY and CDR2 is SVGEGT in the germline V gene. The CDR3 covers 14 residues. The CDR3 region has the DNA TGTGCCAGCAGTCCCGGCGGGTTTCGAGGGGGCTACACCTTC. Amino acids: CASSPGGFRGGYTF.

The chain uses TRBV29-1 and TRBJ1-3; weak D call: TRBD1 (5 bases). CDR1 and CDR2 from the germline V gene are SQVTM and ANQGSEA. This CDR3 is built from 13 residues. The V end lost 4 bases, the J end lost 0 bases, and 7 bases lay between the germline ends. CDR3 bases: TGCAGCGTTGGGGGCCACTCTGGAAACACCATATATTTT. Translating gives CSVGGHSGNTIYF.

V usage is TRBV7-9 and J usage is TRBJ2-3, with D possibly being TRBD2 (6 bases). The V gene's germline CDR1 is SEHNR and CDR2 FQNEAQ (reference sequence). V shed 1 base and J shed 5 bases, with 13 bases lying between them. This CDR3 is built from 15 residues. The CDR3 region has the DNA TGTGCCAGCAGCTTAGTTCGCGGGGCGAGAGATACGCAGTATTTT. Amino acid sequence: CASSLVRGARDTQYF.

The V call is TRBV24-1, the J call TRBJ2-2, with D possibly being TRBD1 (7 bases). This CDR3 spans 17 amino acids. V lost 4 bases, J lost 5 bases, and 19 bases lay in between. Germline loops: CDR1 KGHDR, CDR2 SFDVKD. In nucleotides, the CDR3 is TGTGCCACCAGTGACTTGGGGAGGACAGGTCGAACCGGGGAGCTGTTTTTT. Its protein product is CATSDLGRTGRTGELFF.